The following is a T cell receptor (beta chain) sequence with its context. Its antigen is undetermined. TCRdb re-called the reads through MiXCR, storing one row per CDR3 protein. This table has 100,000 to 150,000 distinct CDR3 sequences, 7.5% to 9% appearing once. Germline CDR1 reads DFQATT; CDR2 reads SNEGSKA (reference sequence). Deletions cut 4 bases from V and 1 base from J, with 7 bases between. The CDR3 is 12 amino acids. The data are from a study of T cell repertoires in cytomegalovirus infection. Findings and caveats of the study: Public TCR beta family frequency separated CMV-and-HLA carriers, including in an independent cohort.

This receptor was obtained from a human donor in good health (CMV status not recorded). Some clones in this sample may be carry-over from other donors' samples. This rearrangement joins TRBV20-1 to TRBJ1-1; D is ambiguous. Sequencing was done on a sample of PBMCs. The CDR3 region has the DNA TGCAGTGCTATGAGGAGGAACACTGAAGCTTTCTTT. This sequence encodes CSAMRRNTEAFF.